Sequencing of this TCR beta chain was carried out in a study of cytomegalovirus exposure and HLA in healthy donors. The V end was cut by 4 bases, the J end by 3 bases, with 13 bases between. The CDR3 has 15 amino acids. Germline lookup yields CDR1 SGDLS and CDR2 YYNGEE. Study-wide points: The authors assumed roughly uniform sequencing depth across donors for presence/absence analyses.

A note on this clone: The antigen is not known.

With 60 Vbeta and 13 Jbeta primers, the PCR was carried out. The data were produced by immunoSEQ multiplex PCR, yet TCRdb's version contains in-frame clones alone and is incomplete. The sample comprises approximately 93,000 clones, over 55% of which are singletons, and about 5.5% rests with the top ten. Sequencing input: PBMCs. This TCR derives from a boy younger than 18 in good health and CMV-seropositive. The rearrangement links TRBV9 to TRBJ1-4, with D hard to call. CDR3 amino acids: CASSSRVGPNEKLFF. As DNA, the CDR3 is TGTGCCAGCAGCTCGAGGGTAGGCCCTAATGAAAAACTGTTTTTT.